This T cell receptor beta chain appears in the sequencing data of a study of T cell responses to AZD1222 COVID-19 vaccine. General study points: Repertoires were obtained only post-peak T cell response. The study reported that nearly half of spike-specific TCRs target unmutated variant regions.

Clones were sequenced by immunoSEQ multiplex PCR, and TCRdb holds only the in-frame ones, with some missing. Among about 130,000 clones listed, around nine tenths were seen once. Trimming removed 3 bases at V and 2 bases at J, with 5 bases between. The CDR3 runs 12 residues. Germline V gene lookup returns CDR1 PRHDT and CDR2 FYEKMQ (reference sequence). Points on this clone: Its antigen is as yet unknown.

This chain links TRBV13 with TRBJ2-7, with D unclear. The input for sequencing was peripheral blood, taken on day 0 of AZD1222 vaccination. This clonotype was sampled from an adult in good health. CDR3 in amino acids: CASSFLPYEQYF. CDR3 nucleotides: TGTGCCAGCAGCTTTTTGCCCTACGAGCAGTACTTC.